Sequencing of this T cell receptor (beta chain) was carried out in a study of glioma-infiltrating T cells after dendritic cell vaccination. Study-wide context: Autologous tumor lysate was loaded overnight onto monocyte-derived dendritic cells grown seven days with IL-4 and GM-CSF. General observations from the study: Few patients contributed both blood and tumor specimens.

Assay used: immunoSEQ multiplex PCR; TCRdb lists only in-frame clones, some missing. Among 85,000 to 100,000 clones, roughly 85% were seen once, and the ten largest hold under 8.5%. Notes on this clone: The antigen remains undetermined.

Time point meaning: after dendritic cell vaccination, including at tumor progression/relapse. No glioblastoma patient carried an isocitrate dehydrogenase mutation. The source is a human donor with glioblastoma. Material: blood, obtained after dendritic cell vaccination.

CDR3 coding DNA: TGTGCCACCGGCCCGGGACTAGTCCGCGATGAGCAGTTCTTC. Translating gives CATGPGLVRDEQFF. This chain links TRBV10-3 with TRBJ2-1, with TRBD2 matching 8 bases. This CDR3 region has 14 residues. V was clipped by 10 bases and J by 8 bases; unmatched bases: 13. Per the germline V gene, CDR1 is ENHRY and CDR2 is SYGVKD.